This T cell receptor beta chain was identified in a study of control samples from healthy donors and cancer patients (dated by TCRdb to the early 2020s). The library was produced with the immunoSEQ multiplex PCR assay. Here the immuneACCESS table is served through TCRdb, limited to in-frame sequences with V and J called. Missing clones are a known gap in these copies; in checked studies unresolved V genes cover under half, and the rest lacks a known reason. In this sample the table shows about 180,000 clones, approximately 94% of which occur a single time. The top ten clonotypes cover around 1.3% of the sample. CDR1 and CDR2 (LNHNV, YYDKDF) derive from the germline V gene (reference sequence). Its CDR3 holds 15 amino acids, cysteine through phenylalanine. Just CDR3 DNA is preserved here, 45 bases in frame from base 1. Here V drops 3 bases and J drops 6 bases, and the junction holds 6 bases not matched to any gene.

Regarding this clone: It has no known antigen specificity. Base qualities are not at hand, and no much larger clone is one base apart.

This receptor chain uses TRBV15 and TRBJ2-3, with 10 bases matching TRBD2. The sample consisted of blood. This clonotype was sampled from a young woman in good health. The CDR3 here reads CATSRLGLASDTQYF. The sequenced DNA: TGTGCCACCAGCAGGCTGGGACTAGCGTCGGATACGCAGTATTTT.